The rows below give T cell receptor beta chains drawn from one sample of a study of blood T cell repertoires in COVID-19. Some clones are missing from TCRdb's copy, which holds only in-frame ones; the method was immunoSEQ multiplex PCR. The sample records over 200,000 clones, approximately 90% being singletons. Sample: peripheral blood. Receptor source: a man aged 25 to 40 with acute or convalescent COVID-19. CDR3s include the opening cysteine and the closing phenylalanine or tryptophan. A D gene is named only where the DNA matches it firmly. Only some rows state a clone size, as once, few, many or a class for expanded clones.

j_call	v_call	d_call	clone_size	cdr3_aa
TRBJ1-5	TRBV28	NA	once	CASSLAPNRVGNQPQHF
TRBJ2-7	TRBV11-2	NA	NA	CASSFRGTYEQYF
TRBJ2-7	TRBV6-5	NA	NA	CASTEGAYPYEQYF
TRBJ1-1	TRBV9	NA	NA	CASSVGIGASEAFF
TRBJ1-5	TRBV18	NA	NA	CASSPQMGTNSNQPQHF
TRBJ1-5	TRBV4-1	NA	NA	CASSQTQGNQPQHF
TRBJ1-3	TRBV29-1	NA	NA	CSVTLAGNTIYF
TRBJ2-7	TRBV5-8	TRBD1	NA	CASSSFGTGQLEQYF
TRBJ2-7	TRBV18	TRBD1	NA	CASSPRTGEQYF
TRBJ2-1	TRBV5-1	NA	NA	CASSLVAGSYNEQFF
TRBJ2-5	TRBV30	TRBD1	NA	CAWSETTGLGTQYF
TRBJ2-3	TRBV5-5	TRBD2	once	CASSSHLSGALSTDTQYF
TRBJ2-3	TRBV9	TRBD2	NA	CASSGGLAGDNHRTQYF
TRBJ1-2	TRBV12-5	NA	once	CASGFDRTYGYTF
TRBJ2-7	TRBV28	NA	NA	CASSFPETYEQYF
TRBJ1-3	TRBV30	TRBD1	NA	CAWTLGQAGNTIYF
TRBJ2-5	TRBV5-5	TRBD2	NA	CASSPPASGGLYQETQYF
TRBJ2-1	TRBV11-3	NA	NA	CASSGGKGYEQFF
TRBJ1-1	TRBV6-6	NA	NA	CASSDATGGTTEAFF
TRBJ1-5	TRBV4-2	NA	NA	CASSQMYYQPQHF
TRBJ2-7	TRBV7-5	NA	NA	CARSPSPDRGDEQYF
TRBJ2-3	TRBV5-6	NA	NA	CASSPTPGAGDTQYF
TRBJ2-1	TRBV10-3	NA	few	CAIRNGFLINEQFF
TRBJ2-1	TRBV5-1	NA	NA	CASSPEGIVEQFF
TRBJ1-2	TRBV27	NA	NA	CASSFGAGDYGYTF